This T cell receptor (beta chain) was recovered during a study of shared clonotypes between healthy human individuals. The germline CDR1 and CDR2 sequences are MNHEY and SVGAGI. The CDR3 length is 15 residues. V lost 3 bases and J 8 bases, leaving 19 bases between the germline ends. Sequenced by immunoSEQ multiplex PCR; TCRdb stores in-frame clones only, minus some. The table shows more than 2,000,000 clones, with about 92% occurring only once. Sequencing used naive CD4+ T cells from PBMCs. The subset denotes: CD45RA+ positively selected. The TCR originated in a man younger than 30 in good health. Some clones in this sample may be carry-over from other donors' samples. The J gene is TRBJ1-2, the V gene TRBV6-5; possible D gene TRBD1, 6 bases. CDR3 in DNA: TGTGCCAGCAGTTATCAACAGGGCGGCTCCTGGGGCTACACCTTC. Translated: CASSYQQGGSWGYTF.